Listed here are 23 T cell receptor beta chains from one sample, sequenced in a study of regulatory T cells in long-lasting Graves disease. Time point: newly diagnosed GD, antithyroid drugs for less than 3 months. Extracted RNA from PBMCs served as the source of the TCR library. HTBI primers from iRepertoire and Arm-PCR of CDR3 regions yielded the TCR beta libraries. Via MiXCR, TCRdb re-called the multiplex PCR reads, giving one row per CDR3 protein. The sample shows 350,000 to 450,000 distinct CDR3 sequences, 14% to 15% of them seen only once. The sample also formed part of further work on T cells in Graves' hyperthyroidism and ophthalmopathy.

Here the sequenced sample was peripheral blood mononuclear cells (PBMCs), taken at new diagnosis, from a patient treated with antithyroid drugs. All receptors come from a woman in her 30s with Graves disease.

At least ten counts were recorded for this clonotype. CDR3 nucleotide sequence: TGTGCCAGCGGGTTTTTGAACACTGAAGCTTTCTTT. Its translation is CASGFLNTEAFF. The chain recombines TRBV2 with TRBJ1-1; D is unclear. The germline gives CDR1 SNHLY, CDR2 FYNNEI. The CDR3 extends over 12 amino acids. The ends were cut back, 8 bases at V and 0 bases at J, with 7 bases in the middle.

The J gene is TRBJ2-2, the V gene TRBV7-6, with D perhaps matching TRBD1 or TRBD2 (6 bases each). V was trimmed by 11 bases and J by 5 bases, leaving 15 bases between them. From germline, CDR1 is SGHVS and CDR2 FNYEAQ. CDR3 length equals 13 residues. As DNA, the CDR3 is TGTGCCCTCATGAAAGGGGGGACCGGGGAGCTGTTTTTT. Translation gives CALMKGGTGELFF.

This clonotype was detected ten times or more. The CDR3 is CAITPEGDTEAFF. CDR3 bases: TGTGCCATCACCCCGGAGGGGGACACTGAAGCTTTCTTT. The V call is TRBV10-3, the J call TRBJ1-1; D is perhaps TRBD1 (6 bases). The CDR3 loop spans 13 amino acids. Germline CDR1 is ENHRY and CDR2 is SYGVKD. Trimming removed 7 bases from V and 3 bases from J, with 12 bases in between.

The rearrangement uses TRBV20-1 and TRBJ1-6, with a possible D match to TRBD1 (5 bases). Trimming shortened V by 0 bases and J by 0 bases, and 9 bases separated the two germline ends. This CDR3 has 16 residues. CDR1 and CDR2 (germline): DFQATT, SNEGSKA (reference sequence). Here the CDR3 reads CSARDAGRSYNSPLHF. CDR3 bases: TGCAGTGCTAGAGATGCAGGGCGCTCCTATAATTCACCCCTCCACTTT.

This clonotype was counted a few times. The gene calls are TRBV7-9 and TRBJ2-5, with 8 bases identical to TRBD1. Trimming at V came to 5 bases and at J to 5 bases, leaving 10 bases not matched to a gene. This CDR3 has 15 residues. CDR1 SEHNR and CDR2 FQNEAQ come from the germline V gene (reference sequence). CDR3 nucleotide sequence: TGTGCCAGCAGCGGCCGGACAGGGACGGGGGAGACCCAGTACTTC. Translating gives CASSGRTGTGETQYF. The complete variable domain, with remaining parts taken from reference TRBV7-9 and TRBJ2-5, reads DTGVSQNPRHKITKRGQNVTFRCDPISEHNRLYWYRQTLGQGPEFLTYFQNEAQLEKSRLLSDRFSAERPKGSFSTLEIQRTEQGDSAMYLCASSGRTGTGETQYFGPGTRLLVL.

This clonotype was counted many times. The chain is built from TRBV28 and TRBJ1-2, with 7 bases lining up with TRBD1. The trim removed 6 bases at V and 0 bases at J, leaving 7 bases unmatched. The germline gives CDR1 MDHEN, CDR2 SYDVKM. CDR3 length equals 15 residues. CDR3 sequence: CASRFTTGANYGYTF. The CDR3 DNA reads TGTGCCAGCAGATTTACTACAGGGGCTAACTATGGCTACACCTTC.

Comment on this clonotype: Compared with germline, one end of the junction differs, possibly owing to a read error. This chain links TRBV6-1 with TRBJ2-3, with D perhaps TRBD2 (5 bases). This CDR3 comprises 13 residues. Per the germline V gene, CDR1 is MNHNS and CDR2 is SASEGT. The CDR3 loop is CACSLGATDTQYF. The CDR3, as DNA: TGTGCCTGCAGTCTGGGAGCCACAGATACGCAGTATTTT.

The sample holds many counts of this clonotype. J is TRBJ2-1 and V is TRBV5-6; 8 bases line up with TRBD1. V lost 5 bases, J lost 6 bases, and 7 bases stayed unmatched. There are 14 residues in the CDR3. CDR1 and CDR2 (germline): SGHDT, YYEEEE. The CDR3 spells CASSFPTGGNEQFF. The CDR3 nucleotides are TGTGCCAGCAGTTTCCCCACAGGGGGCAATGAGCAGTTCTTC. The full variable domain, completed using reference TRBV5-6 and TRBJ2-1, is DAGVTQSPTHLIKTRGQQVTLRCSPKSGHDTVSWYQQALGQGPQFIFQYYEEEERQRGNFPDRFSGHQFPNYSSELNVNALLLGDSALYLCASSFPTGGNEQFFGPGTRLTVL.

There are many counts of this clonotype. This chain links TRBV11-2 with TRBJ1-2; 11 bases map to TRBD1. The junction had 6 bases not matched to a gene; V was cut back by 5 bases and J by 7 bases. CDR1 is SGHAT, CDR2 FQNNGV, per germline. The CDR3 is 14 amino acids. CDR3: CASSPRTGGRGYTF. The CDR3, as DNA: TGTGCCAGCAGCCCCAGGACAGGGGGCCGTGGCTACACCTTC.

The chain employs TRBV7-2 and TRBJ2-5, with 11 bases lining up with TRBD1. Germline V gene lookup returns CDR1 SGHTA and CDR2 FQGNSA. V gave up 5 bases and J gave up 5 bases; unmatched junction bases: 7. The CDR3 covers 15 residues. The CDR3 nucleotides are TGTGCCAGCAGCCTCTGGACAGGGGGCGGGGAGACCCAGTACTTC. Its translation: CASSLWTGGGETQYF.

This clonotype was seen ten or more times. V usage is TRBV7-9 and J usage is TRBJ2-7, with D tentatively TRBD2 (6 bases). The V end was cut by 2 bases, the J end by 3 bases, with 8 bases between. The V gene's germline CDR1 is SEHNR and CDR2 FQNEAQ (reference sequence). The CDR3 covers 13 residues. CDR3 protein: CASSLPRDYEQYF. CDR3 bases: TGTGCCAGCAGCTTACCGCGGGACTACGAGCAGTACTTC.

The table lists this clonotype with many counts. CDR3 region: CASSLLSGSGGFLSYEQYF. The DNA for the CDR3 is TGTGCCAGCAGCCTTCTTTCTGGGTCGGGGGGTTTTTTAAGCTACGAGCAGTACTTC. This sequence joins TRBV27 and TRBJ2-7; TRBD2 matches 7 bases. Germline CDR1 MNHEY, CDR2 SMNVEV (reference sequence). This CDR3 has 19 residues. J gave up 3 bases and V 6 bases, and 23 bases lay outside the gene matches.

At least ten counts were recorded for this clonotype. The gene calls are TRBV12-3 or TRBV12-4 and TRBJ2-1, with unresolved D. Trimming left V 4 bases short and J 9 bases short, with 10 bases between. The CDR3 has 12 residues. CDR3 bases: TGTGCCAGCAGTTCGGACCCCGGTGAGCAGTTCTTC. The encoded protein is CASSSDPGEQFF.

This clonotype appeared many times. V gene TRBV9 combines with J gene TRBJ2-5; D call uncertain. V dropped 4 bases and J dropped 4 bases, with 11 bases sitting between them. This CDR3 spans 13 amino acids. Per the germline V gene, CDR1 is SGDLS and CDR2 is YYNGEE. The CDR3 DNA is TGTGCCAGCAGCACCCAATCGGGAGAGACCCAGTACTTC. It codes for CASSTQSGETQYF.

This clonotype was seen at least ten times. V gene TRBV28 combines with J gene TRBJ2-4; 7 bases map to TRBD1. The V and J ends lost 5 bases and 1 base, in that order; junction bases with no gene match: 11. Germline V lookup: CDR1 MDHEN, CDR2 SYDVKM. The CDR3 has 17 residues. The CDR3 loop reads CASSPQTGVVAKNIQYF. CDR3 nucleotides: TGTGCCAGCAGTCCCCAAACAGGGGTGGTTGCCAAAAACATTCAGTACTTC.

The chain combines TRBV7-3 with TRBJ2-1; possibly TRBD2 for D (6 bases). Per the germline V gene, CDR1 is SGHTA and CDR2 is FQGTGA. The CDR3 extends over 14 amino acids. V dropped 5 bases and J dropped 4 bases, with 12 bases sitting between them. CDR3 loop: CASSPDYPYNEQFF. DNA of the CDR3: TGTGCCAGCAGCCCGGACTATCCGTACAATGAGCAGTTCTTC.

This clonotype was observed at least ten times. The CDR3 loop is CASSLAAIFSGNTIYF. The CDR3 DNA is TGTGCCAGCAGTTTGGCAGCAATCTTCTCTGGAAACACCATATATTTT. The V gene is TRBV12-3 or TRBV12-4, the J gene TRBJ1-3; D remains ambiguous. The CDR3 runs to 16 residues. V was trimmed by 3 bases and J by 0 bases, leaving 12 bases between them.

The chain employs TRBV30 and TRBJ2-1; D is possibly TRBD2 (7 bases). Between the trimmed V and J ends, which lost 4 bases and 6 bases, there was a span of 10 bases. The CDR3 is made up of 12 amino acids. Germline lookup yields CDR1 GTSNPN and CDR2 SVGIG (reference sequence). CDR3 region: CAWKGGANEQFF. CDR3 DNA sequence: TGTGCCTGGAAGGGGGGGGCCAATGAGCAGTTCTTC.

This clonotype was recorded many times. This chain joins TRBV20-1 and TRBJ2-7, with D possibly matching TRBD2 (5 bases). The CDR3 is made up of 14 amino acids. Germline V gene data show CDR1 as DFQATT and CDR2 as SNEGSKA (reference sequence). Trimming shortened V by 0 bases and J by 5 bases, and 14 bases separated the two germline ends. The chain's CDR3 is CSARDRTLKDEQYF. The CDR3 coding sequence is TGCAGTGCTAGAGATCGGACTCTTAAGGACGAGCAGTACTTC.

This clonotype has ten or more counts. This sequence joins TRBV30 and TRBJ1-2; tentative D call: TRBD1 (5 bases). This CDR3 spans 13 amino acids. V lost 0 bases, J lost 5 bases, and 10 bases lay in between. CDR1 and CDR2 from the germline V gene are GTSNPN and SVGIG (reference sequence). The CDR3 loop reads CAWSVAQGYGYTF. DNA for the CDR3: TGTGCCTGGAGTGTGGCTCAGGGTTATGGCTACACCTTC.

In the case of this clonotype: One end of the junction does not line up with germline, which may come from a read error. V gene TRBV7-7 combines with J gene TRBJ2-1, with D perhaps matching TRBD1 or TRBD2 (5 bases each). This CDR3 has 17 residues. The germline V gene has CDR1 SSHAT and CDR2 FNYEAQ (reference sequence). This CDR3 reads CASSLGDYGGVNNEQFF. Written as DNA, the CDR3 is TGTGCTAGCAGCTTAGGGGATTACGGAGGAGTCAACAATGAGCAGTTCTTC.

This clonotype appeared many times. V and J are TRBV12-3 or TRBV12-4 and TRBJ2-1; D gene uncertain. The length of the CDR3 is 15 residues. Deletions cut 8 bases from V and 8 bases from J, with 22 bases between. In DNA form, the CDR3 reads TGTGCCAGCGGGCTTCGGGCTACCGGACCGGATGAGCAGTTCTTC. Translated: CASGLRATGPDEQFF.

This clonotype has ten or more counts. V and J are TRBV13 and TRBJ2-2; D ambiguous. Germline V CDR1 and CDR2: PRHDT, FYEKMQ (reference sequence). The V gene lost 5 bases and the J gene lost 6 bases, with 10 bases spanning the gap. CDR3 length: 13 amino acids. CDR3 region: CASSEPLAGELFF. The CDR3 coding sequence is TGTGCCAGCAGCGAACCCCTTGCCGGGGAGCTGTTTTTT.